Each of the 27 T cell receptor beta chains below was sequenced from the same sample in a study of T cells in Graves' hyperthyroidism and ophthalmopathy. There were TCR beta CDR3 regions amplified from RNA transcripts. First-round RT-PCR targeting the TCR CDR3 was performed with the HTBI primer set. MiXCR was run by TCRdb on the multiplex PCR reads, yielding one entry per CDR3 protein. This sample has 300,000 to 450,000 distinct CDR3 sequences, with roughly 14% found just once. Sequenced: blood. The receptors stem from a woman in her twenties or thirties with Graves' ophthalmopathy.

Details on this clonotype: Given a much more abundant clone one base away, this may be a read error. The chain joins TRBV9 to TRBJ1-3, with a tentative D call TRBD1 (5 bases). The CDR3 is 16 residues long. The V gene's germline CDR1 is SGDLS and CDR2 YYNGEE. The CDR3 DNA reads TGTGCCAGCAGCGTAGTGGACATCCCCTCTGGAAACACCACATATTTT. This gives the protein CASSVVDIPSGNTTYF.

This clonotype showed up many times. The chain has TRBV12-5 and TRBJ2-7; 9 bases map to TRBD1. Germline V gene sequence: CDR1 LGHNT, CDR2 FRNRAP. V gave up 5 bases and J gave up 5 bases; unmatched junction bases: 7. The CDR3 length is 14 residues. DNA of the CDR3: TGTGCTAGTGGTATGGGACAGGGAATTGACGAGCAGTACTTC. Its protein is CASGMGQGIDEQYF.

This clonotype was seen a few times. The rearrangement joins TRBV19 to TRBJ2-4, with 7 bases aligning to TRBD1. Trimming at V came to 7 bases and at J to 2 bases, leaving 5 bases not matched to a gene. The CDR3 is 14 residues long. Germline V gene data show CDR1 as LNHDA and CDR2 as SQIVND (reference sequence). The CDR3: CASTTGQTKNIQYF. In nucleotides, the CDR3 is TGTGCCAGTACCACGGGACAGACCAAAAACATTCAGTACTTC. The complete variable domain, with remaining parts taken from reference TRBV19 and TRBJ2-4, reads DGGITQSPKYLFRKEGQNVTLSCEQNLNHDAMYWYRQDPGQGLRLIYYSQIVNDFQKGDIAEGYSVSREKKESFPLTVTSAQKNPTAFYLCASTTGQTKNIQYFGAGTRLSVL.

This clonotype was observed at least ten times. The gene calls are TRBV4-1 and TRBJ2-7, with 9 bases lining up with TRBD1. Germline CDR1 reads MGHRA; CDR2 reads YSYEKL. Losses at the gene ends were 0 bases for V and 4 bases for J; bases not matched to a gene: 4. The length of the CDR3 is 15 residues. The CDR3, as DNA: TGCGCCAGCAGCCAAGATCCCGGGACAGGGTACGAGCAGTACTTC. It encodes CASSQDPGTGYEQYF.

In its sample, this clonotype was seen many times. The J gene is TRBJ2-1, the V gene TRBV18, with D perhaps TRBD1 (6 bases). Germline V gives CDR1 KGHSH, CDR2 LQKENI. The CDR3 loop spans 11 amino acids. The V gene lost 5 bases and the J gene lost 9 bases, with 8 bases spanning the gap. The CDR3 DNA follows: TGTGCCAGCTCAACAGGGTTTGAGCAGTTCTTC. Protein product: CASSTGFEQFF.

This chain uses TRBV7-2 with TRBJ2-5; D call uncertain. This CDR3 has 14 amino acids. Trimming pared 3 bases from V and 5 bases from J, leaving 13 bases between. In germline, CDR1 is SGHTA, CDR2 FQGNSA. This CDR3 reads CASSFLGQWETQYF. The CDR3 DNA reads TGTGCCAGCAGCTTCCTAGGGCAGTGGGAGACCCAGTACTTC.

To note about this clonotype: This may stem from a read error, because a much larger clone lies one nucleotide away. This chain uses TRBV7-9 with TRBJ1-1; D is undetermined. This CDR3 is built from 16 residues. The germline V and J ends were trimmed by 6 bases and 1 base, with 18 bases remaining between them. Germline CDR1 reads SEHNR; CDR2 reads FQNEAQ (reference sequence). The CDR3 DNA sequence: TGTGCCAGCAGTTACCTCACGGTGGTACGGAACACTGAAGCTTTCTTT. The encoded protein is CASSYLTVVRNTEAFF.

This clonotype came up a few times. A single base separates this from a much larger clone, so it may be a read error. V is TRBV20-1 and J is TRBJ2-7; D not certain. Per germline, CDR1 DFQATT and CDR2 SNEGSKA (reference sequence). The CDR3 extends over 12 amino acids. The CDR3 DNA follows: TGCAGTGCTAGAGATACCGTCTACGAGCAGCACTTC. Its translation: CSARDTVYEQHF.

This clonotype occurred a few times. The chain combines TRBV5-1 with TRBJ1-1; the D gene is possibly TRBD1 (5 bases). The CDR3 sequence is 15 residues long. The germline V gene has CDR1 SGHRS and CDR2 YFSETQ. V lost 0 bases and J lost 4, with 13 bases in between. Written as DNA, the CDR3 is TGCGCCAGCAGCTTGGTGGGGGGGGAATCCACTGAAGCTTTCTTT. Its translation is CASSLVGGESTEAFF.

This clonotype was counted at least ten times. The chain combines TRBV28 with TRBJ1-2; 12 bases agree with TRBD1. The CDR3 extends over 15 amino acids. CDR1 and CDR2 from the germline V gene are MDHEN and SYDVKM. The trim removed 2 bases at V and 7 bases at J, leaving 5 bases unmatched. The DNA of the CDR3 is TGTGCCAGCAGTTTACCGGGACAGGGGGCGATTGGCTACACCTTC. It yields the protein CASSLPGQGAIGYTF.

This clonotype was picked up many times. This chain connects TRBV7-8 to TRBJ2-3; no firm D call. The germline CDR1 and CDR2 sequences are SGHVS and FQNEAQ. V was trimmed by 6 bases and J by 5 bases, leaving 12 bases between them. The CDR3 runs to 13 residues. The chain's CDR3 is CASSTDILDTQYF. CDR3 nucleotide sequence: TGTGCCAGCAGTACAGACATTCTAGATACGCAGTATTTT.

Ten or more counts support this clonotype. The genes are TRBV20-1 and TRBJ2-7, with TRBD1 matching over 7 bases. Unmatched junction bases numbered 8, after V lost 6 bases and J lost 0 bases. The CDR3 sequence is 14 residues long. Germline-derived CDR1 and CDR2 are DFQATT and SNEGSKA (reference sequence). The CDR3 coding sequence is TGCAGTGCCCCGGCCTGGGACAGCTCCTACGAGCAGTACTTC. Residues: CSAPAWDSSYEQYF.

The chain carries TRBV2 and TRBJ2-1; 14 nucleotides agree with TRBD2. Per the germline V gene, CDR1 is SNHLY and CDR2 is FYNNEI. The CDR3 spans 15 residues. Trimming took 11 bases from V and 3 from J; bases not matched to a gene: 6. The DNA for the CDR3 is TGTGCCGGCCAGGGACTAGCGGGGGTCTACAATGAGCAGTTCTTC. It codes for CAGQGLAGVYNEQFF.

In this sample, this clonotype turned up a few times. Just one base apart from a much larger clone, this may be a read error. The rearrangement links TRBV28 to TRBJ2-3; the D gene could be TRBD1 or TRBD2 (5 bases each). Trimming shortened V by 7 bases and J by 6 bases, and 23 bases separated the two germline ends. The CDR3 has 16 amino acids. Per the germline V gene, CDR1 is MDHEN and CDR2 is SYDVKM. CDR3 loop: CASNPTGQGFMDTQYF. The CDR3 region has the DNA TGTGCCAGCAACCCTACGGGGCAGGGTTTCATGGATACGCAGTATTTT.

This clonotype was detected many times. The V gene is TRBV19, the J gene TRBJ2-2; TRBD1 aligns across 9 bases. The V segment lost 3 bases and the J segment 6 bases; nucleotides outside the gene matches: 14. This CDR3 contains 18 residues. Germline V lookup: CDR1 LNHDA, CDR2 SQIVND (reference sequence). CDR3 coding DNA: TGTGCCAGTAGTATTCCGGGACAGGGTGATCACTTCGCCGGGGAGCTGTTTTTT. This translates into CASSIPGQGDHFAGELFF.

About this clonotype: Possible read error: a much larger clone is one base away. V gene TRBV4-2 combines with J gene TRBJ1-4; TRBD1 might be the D (6 bases). This CDR3 has 16 amino acids. Germline CDR1 LGHNA, CDR2 YNFKEQ. The CDR3 DNA follows: TGTGCCAGCAGCCAAGACGGGCAGGGGTCGGGTGAAGAACTGTTTTTT. Translated: CASSQDGQGSGEELFF.

This clonotype was found many times. V is TRBV5-6 and J is TRBJ2-1; 10 positions match TRBD1. The CDR3 totals 15 residues. Trimming removed 1 base from V and 6 bases from J; junction bases left unmatched: 4. Germline lookup yields CDR1 SGHDT and CDR2 YYEEEE. The CDR3 spells CASSLFRTGGNEQFF. For the CDR3, the DNA is TGTGCCAGCAGCTTGTTCCGGACAGGGGGCAATGAGCAGTTCTTC.

This CDR3 reads CASSARDTGTSTDTQYF. The CDR3 coding sequence is TGCGCCAGCAGCGCTAGGGATACAGGGACTAGCACAGATACGCAGTATTTT. The chain uses TRBV5-1 and TRBJ2-3, with D perhaps matching TRBD1 or TRBD2 (6 bases each). V lost 4 bases and J 0 bases, leaving 18 bases between the germline ends. The length of the CDR3 is 17 residues. The germline gives CDR1 SGHRS, CDR2 YFSETQ. The whole variable domain, remainder taken from reference TRBV5-1 and TRBJ2-3, is KAGVTQTPRYLIKTRGQQVTLSCSPISGHRSVSWYQQTPGQGLQFLFEYFSETQRNKGNFPGRFSGRQFSNSRSEMNVSTLELGDSALYLCASSARDTGTSTDTQYFGPGTRLTVL.

CDR3 amino acids: CASSYPLTSGGDDEQFF. DNA of the CDR3: TGTGCCAGCAGTTATCCCCTGACTAGCGGGGGGGATGATGAGCAGTTCTTC. The rearrangement joins TRBV28 to TRBJ2-1, with 14 bases that match TRBD2. The CDR3 is 17 residues long. V lost 4 bases, J lost 8 bases, and 10 bases stayed unmatched. Germline V CDR1 and CDR2: MDHEN, SYDVKM.

This clonotype was seen at least ten times. As DNA, the CDR3 is TGCAGTGCCCCGGCGGCAGTGAGGTACCAAGAGACCCAGTACTTC. It encodes CSAPAAVRYQETQYF. V usage is TRBV20-1 and J usage is TRBJ2-5; D is ambiguous. The CDR3 has 15 amino acids. The germline V gene encodes CDR1 DFQATT and CDR2 SNEGSKA (reference sequence). Trimming pared 6 bases from V and 0 bases from J, leaving 17 bases between.

This clonotype was detected only a few times. Given a much more abundant clone one base away, this may be a read error. The chain couples TRBV7-2 to TRBJ2-7, with TRBD2 identical over 8 bases. The CDR3 consists of 16 residues. Germline V gives CDR1 SGHTA, CDR2 FQGNSA. The CDR3 nucleotides are TGTGCCAGCAGCTTAGAAGAGCGGGGGAGCTCCTACGAGCATTACTTC. As protein: CASSLEERGSSYEHYF.

The chain employs TRBV15 and TRBJ2-2; no reliable D call. This CDR3 is built from 12 residues. CDR1 and CDR2 from the germline V gene are LNHNV and YYDKDF (reference sequence). The ends were cut back, 1 base at V and 8 bases at J, with 5 bases in the middle. The CDR3 is CATSRVAGELFF. Written as DNA, the CDR3 is TGTGCCACCAGCAGAGTAGCAGGGGAGCTGTTTTTT. Combining the CDR3 with reference TRBV15 and TRBJ2-2 gives the whole variable domain DAMVIQNPRYQVTQFGKPVTLSCSQTLNHNVMYWYQQKSSQAPKLLFHYYDKDFNNEADTPDNFQSRRPNTSFCFLDIRSPGLGDTAMYLCATSRVAGELFFGEGSRLTVL.

This clonotype occurred a few times. V usage is TRBV20-1 and J usage is TRBJ2-2; 12 bases match TRBD1. Looked up from germline, CDR1 is DFQATT and CDR2 is SNEGSKA (reference sequence). Unmatched junction bases numbered 4, after V lost 4 bases and J lost 7 bases. The CDR3 covers 14 residues. The CDR3 DNA is TGCAGTGCTACGGGACAGGGGGCCCTCGGGGAGCTGTTTTTT. Translation gives CSATGQGALGELFF.

With respect to this clonotype: Being one base from a much bigger clone, this may be a read error. The CDR3 coding sequence is TGTGCCAGCATTTCATCCTCCTCACAGGGGGCTAACTATGGCTACACCTTC. Protein sequence: CASISSSSQGANYGYTF. This chain connects TRBV27 to TRBJ1-2, with 8 bases lining up with TRBD1. The junction had 13 bases not matched to a gene; V was cut back by 7 bases and J by 0 bases. In germline, CDR1 is MNHEY, CDR2 SMNVEV (reference sequence). The CDR3 loop spans 17 amino acids.

The rearrangement links TRBV6-5 to TRBJ2-7, with 10 bases fitting TRBD1. Germline CDR1 reads MNHEY; CDR2 reads SVGAGI. The CDR3 covers 16 residues. Unmatched junction bases numbered 11, after V lost 4 bases and J lost 5 bases. The CDR3 loop is CASSFNLRDRGHEQYF. The CDR3 region has the DNA TGTGCCAGCAGTTTTAACCTCCGGGACAGGGGCCACGAGCAGTACTTC.

This clonotype was seen at least ten times. The chain combines TRBV2 with TRBJ1-1; 9 nucleotides line up with TRBD1. Trimming removed 6 bases from V and 0 bases from J; junction bases left unmatched: 11. Germline V gene sequence: CDR1 SNHLY, CDR2 FYNNEI. The CDR3 has 17 amino acids. The CDR3 reads CASRAPYRGRMNTEAFF. The CDR3 nucleotides are TGTGCCAGCAGGGCCCCTTACAGGGGGCGAATGAACACTGAAGCTTTCTTT.

This clonotype was observed at least ten times. CDR3: CSAYGPGARELFF. CDR3 bases: TGCAGTGCCTATGGACCCGGGGCGAGGGAGCTGTTTTTT. The gene calls are TRBV20-1 and TRBJ2-2; D is possibly TRBD1 or TRBD2 (5 bases each). The CDR3 is 13 amino acids. CDR1 is DFQATT and CDR2 is SNEGSKA in the germline V gene (reference sequence). V lost 6 bases, J lost 9 bases, and 17 bases lay in between.